This entry features one TCR beta chain sequence. The antigen remains unidentified. This specimen belongs to a study of shared clonotypes between healthy human individuals. Findings and limits, study-wide: With few donors, the genetic and exposure-history diversity represented was limited. Sharing across several donors was seen in approximately 5.2% of naive CD4 clonotypes.

Under the authors' procedure: Junction-only sequences without quality scores were provided by ImmunoSEQ, so filtering was different. Only in-frame clones appear in the TCRdb table, and some are missing; sequencing was by immunoSEQ multiplex PCR. V, J and clone size reflect that table, while D and trimming were determined from the DNA. The data show 2 million to 3 million clones, 93% seen once. The investigators split CD4+ cells into a CD45RA+ naive subset and a CD45RA-negative memory subset. The sequenced sample consisted of naive CD4+ T cells from PBMCs. Documented subset: CD45RA+ positively selected. This clonotype originated in a young man in good health. Some clones in this sample may be carry-over from other donors' samples.

CDR3 bases: TGCAGCGTTGGGTACACCGGGGCCCGGGGCACTGAAGCTTTCTTT. It yields the protein CSVGYTGARGTEAFF. This chain joins TRBV29-1 and TRBJ1-1; D might be TRBD1 (5 bases). V was pared by 4 bases and J by 4 bases, with 19 bases between. CDR1 is SQVTM, CDR2 ANQGSEA, per germline. This CDR3 is 15 amino acids long.